A single T cell receptor (beta chain) is shown here with its context. Germline lookup yields CDR1 WSHSY and CDR2 SAAADI. The CDR3 totals 17 residues. V was pared by 2 bases and J by 0 bases, with 14 bases between. The sample belongs to a study of shared clonotypes between healthy human individuals. Sorted-subset replicate PCR reactions were performed with approximately 180 ng DNA, corresponding to roughly 30,000 T cell genomes. The table came from immunoSEQ multiplex PCR; TCRdb's copy has only in-frame clones and leaves some out. The sample holds more than 2 million clones; 95% are singletons and the top ten take 0.1% to 0.15%.

Input material: naive CD4+ T cells sorted from blood. The subset here: CD45RA+ positively selected. This rearrangement joins TRBV10-2 to TRBJ1-3; maybe TRBD1 (5 bases). This clonotype was obtained from a man younger than 35 in good health. This CDR3 reads CASSELWGDSSGNTIYF. The DNA for the CDR3 is TGCGCCAGCAGTGAGCTCTGGGGGGACTCCTCTGGAAACACCATATATTTT.